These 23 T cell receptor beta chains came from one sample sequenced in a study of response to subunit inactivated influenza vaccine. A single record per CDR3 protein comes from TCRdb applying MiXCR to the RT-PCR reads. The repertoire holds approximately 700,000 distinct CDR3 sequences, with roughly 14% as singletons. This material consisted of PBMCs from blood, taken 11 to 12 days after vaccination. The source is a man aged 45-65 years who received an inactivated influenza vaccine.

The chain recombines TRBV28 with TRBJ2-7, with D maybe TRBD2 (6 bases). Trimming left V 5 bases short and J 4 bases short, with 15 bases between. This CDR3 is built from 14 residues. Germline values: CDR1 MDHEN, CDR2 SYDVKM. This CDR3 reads CASSDGSLRYEQYF. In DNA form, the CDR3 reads TGTGCCAGCAGTGACGGGAGCTTAAGGTACGAGCAGTACTTC.

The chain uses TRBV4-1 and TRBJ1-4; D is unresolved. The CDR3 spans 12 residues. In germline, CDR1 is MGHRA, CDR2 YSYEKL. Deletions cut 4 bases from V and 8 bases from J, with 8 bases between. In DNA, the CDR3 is TGCGCCAGCAGCCGGTCAGTAGAAAAACTGTTTTTT. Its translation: CASSRSVEKLFF.

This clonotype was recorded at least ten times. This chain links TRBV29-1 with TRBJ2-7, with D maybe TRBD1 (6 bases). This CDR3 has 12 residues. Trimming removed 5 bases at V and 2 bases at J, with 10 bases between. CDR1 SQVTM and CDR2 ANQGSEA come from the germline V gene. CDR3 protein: CSVRTGTYEQYF. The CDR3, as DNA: TGCAGCGTTAGAACAGGGACCTACGAGCAGTACTTC.

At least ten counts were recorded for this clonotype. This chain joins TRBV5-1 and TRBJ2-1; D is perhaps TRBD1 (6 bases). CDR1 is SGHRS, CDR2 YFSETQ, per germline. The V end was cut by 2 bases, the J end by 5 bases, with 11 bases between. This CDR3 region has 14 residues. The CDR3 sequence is CASSFRTVNNEQFF. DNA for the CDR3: TGCGCCAGCAGCTTTAGGACAGTGAACAATGAGCAGTTCTTC.

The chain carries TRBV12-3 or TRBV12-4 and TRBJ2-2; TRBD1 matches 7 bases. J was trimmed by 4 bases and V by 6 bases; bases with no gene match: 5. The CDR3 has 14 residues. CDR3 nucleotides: TGTGCCAGCAGGATAAACAGGGGCACCGGGGAGCTGTTTTTT. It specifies CASRINRGTGELFF.

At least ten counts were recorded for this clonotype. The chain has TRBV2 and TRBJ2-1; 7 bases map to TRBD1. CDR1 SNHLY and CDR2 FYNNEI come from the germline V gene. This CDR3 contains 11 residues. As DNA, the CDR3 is TGTGCGATACAGGGGAACAATGAGCAGTTCTTC. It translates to CAIQGNNEQFF. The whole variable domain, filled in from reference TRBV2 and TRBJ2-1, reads EPEVTQTPSHQVTQMGQEVILRCVPISNHLYFYWYRQILGQKVEFLVSFYNNEISEKSEIFDDQFSVERPDGSNFTLKIRSTKLEDSAMYFCAIQGNNEQFFGPGTRLTVL.

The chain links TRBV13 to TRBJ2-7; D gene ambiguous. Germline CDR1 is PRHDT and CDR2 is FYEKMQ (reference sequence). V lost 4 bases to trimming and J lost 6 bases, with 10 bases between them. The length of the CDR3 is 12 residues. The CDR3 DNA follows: TGTGCCAGCAGCTGGCCCGCCGGCGAGCAGTACTTC. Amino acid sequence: CASSWPAGEQYF.

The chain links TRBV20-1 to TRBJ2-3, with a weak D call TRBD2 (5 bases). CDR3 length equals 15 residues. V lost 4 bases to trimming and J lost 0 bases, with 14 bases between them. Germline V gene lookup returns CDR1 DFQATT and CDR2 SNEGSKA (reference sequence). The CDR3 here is CSATSDRGSTDTQYF. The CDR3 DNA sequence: TGCAGTGCTACGTCGGACCGCGGGAGCACAGATACGCAGTATTTT.

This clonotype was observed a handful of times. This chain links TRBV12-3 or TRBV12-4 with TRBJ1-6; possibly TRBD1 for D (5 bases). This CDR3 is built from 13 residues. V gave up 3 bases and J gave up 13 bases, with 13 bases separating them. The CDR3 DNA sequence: TGTGCCAGCAGTTTGGGGACCGTTGTTCCCCTCCACTTT. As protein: CASSLGTVVPLHF.

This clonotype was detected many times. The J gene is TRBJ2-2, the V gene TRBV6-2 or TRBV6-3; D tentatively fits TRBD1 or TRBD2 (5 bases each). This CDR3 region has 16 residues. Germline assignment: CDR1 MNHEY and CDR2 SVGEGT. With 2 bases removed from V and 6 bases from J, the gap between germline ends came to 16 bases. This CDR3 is CASSYPGRRWSGELFF. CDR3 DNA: TGTGCCAGCAGTTACCCGGGACGGAGGTGGTCCGGGGAGCTGTTTTTT.

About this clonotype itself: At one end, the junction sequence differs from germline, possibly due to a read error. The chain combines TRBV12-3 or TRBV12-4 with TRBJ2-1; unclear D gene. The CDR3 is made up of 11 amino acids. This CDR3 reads CASKSSGPTIF. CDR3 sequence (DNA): TGTGCCAGCAAATCTTCAGGCCCGACGATCTTC.

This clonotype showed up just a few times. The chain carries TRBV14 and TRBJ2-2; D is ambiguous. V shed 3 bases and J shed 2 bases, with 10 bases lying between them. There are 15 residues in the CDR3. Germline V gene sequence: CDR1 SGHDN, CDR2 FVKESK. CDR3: CASSQAHRNTGELFF. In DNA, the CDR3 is TGTGCCAGCAGCCAGGCACACAGAAACACCGGGGAGCTGTTTTTT. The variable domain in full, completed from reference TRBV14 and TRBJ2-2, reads EAGVTQFPSHSVIEKGQTVTLRCDPISGHDNLYWYRRVMGKEIKFLLHFVKESKQDESGMPNNRFLAERTGGTYSTLKVQPAELEDSGVYFCASSQAHRNTGELFFGEGSRLTVL.

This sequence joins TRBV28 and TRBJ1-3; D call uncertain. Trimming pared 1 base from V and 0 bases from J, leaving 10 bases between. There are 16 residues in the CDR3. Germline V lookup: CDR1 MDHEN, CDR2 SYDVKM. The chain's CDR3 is CASSLSLQVSGNTIYF. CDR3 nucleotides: TGTGCCAGCAGTTTATCCCTACAAGTCTCTGGAAACACCATATATTTT.

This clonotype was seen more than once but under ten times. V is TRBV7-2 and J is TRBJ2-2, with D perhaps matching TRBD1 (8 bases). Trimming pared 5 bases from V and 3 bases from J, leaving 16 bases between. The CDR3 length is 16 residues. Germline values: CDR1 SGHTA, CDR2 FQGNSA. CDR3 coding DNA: TGTGCCAGCAGCCGATGGACAGGGAGGGACACCGGGGAGCTGTTTTTT. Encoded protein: CASSRWTGRDTGELFF. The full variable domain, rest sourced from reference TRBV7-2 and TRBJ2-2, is GAGVSQSPSNKVTEKGKDVELRCDPISGHTALYWYRQSLGQGLEFLIYFQGNSAPDKSGLPSDRFSAERTGGSVSTLTIQRTQQEDSAVYLCASSRWTGRDTGELFFGEGSRLTVL.

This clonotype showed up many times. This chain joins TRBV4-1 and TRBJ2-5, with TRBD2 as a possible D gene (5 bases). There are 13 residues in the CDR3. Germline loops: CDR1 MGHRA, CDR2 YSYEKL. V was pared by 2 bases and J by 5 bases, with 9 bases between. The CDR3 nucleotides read TGCGCCAGCAGCCAACCGGGAATTGAGACCCAGTACTTC. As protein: CASSQPGIETQYF.

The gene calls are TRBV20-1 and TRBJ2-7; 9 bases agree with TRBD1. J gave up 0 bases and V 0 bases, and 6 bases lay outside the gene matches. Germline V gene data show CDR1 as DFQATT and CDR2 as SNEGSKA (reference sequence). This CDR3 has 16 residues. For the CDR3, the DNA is TGCAGTGCTAGAGAATTAGGGACAGGGACCTCCTACGAGCAGTACTTC. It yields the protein CSARELGTGTSYEQYF.

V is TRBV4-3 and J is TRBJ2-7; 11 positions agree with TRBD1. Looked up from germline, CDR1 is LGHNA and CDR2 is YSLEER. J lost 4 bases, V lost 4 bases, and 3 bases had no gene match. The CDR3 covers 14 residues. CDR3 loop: CASSRDRGDYEQYF. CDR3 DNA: TGCGCCAGCAGCCGGGACAGGGGGGATTACGAGCAGTACTTC.

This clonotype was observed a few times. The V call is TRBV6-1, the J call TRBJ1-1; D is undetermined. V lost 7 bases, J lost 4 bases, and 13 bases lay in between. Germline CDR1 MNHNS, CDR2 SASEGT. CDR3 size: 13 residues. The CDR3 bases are TGTGCCAGCACCGGGATGGTTGGCACTGAAGCTTTCTTT. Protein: CASTGMVGTEAFF.

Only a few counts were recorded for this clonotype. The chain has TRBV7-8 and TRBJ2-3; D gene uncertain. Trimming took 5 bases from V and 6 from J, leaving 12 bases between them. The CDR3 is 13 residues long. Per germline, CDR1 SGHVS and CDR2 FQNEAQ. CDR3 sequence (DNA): TGTGCCAGCAGCCTAGGCCAGTGGGATACGCAGTATTTT. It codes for CASSLGQWDTQYF.

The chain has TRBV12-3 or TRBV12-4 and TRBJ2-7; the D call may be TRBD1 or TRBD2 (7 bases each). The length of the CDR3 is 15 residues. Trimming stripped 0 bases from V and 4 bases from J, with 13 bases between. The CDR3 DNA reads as TGTGCCAGCAGTTTAGCTCGCAGGGGGGGATACGAGCAGTACTTC. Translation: CASSLARRGGYEQYF.

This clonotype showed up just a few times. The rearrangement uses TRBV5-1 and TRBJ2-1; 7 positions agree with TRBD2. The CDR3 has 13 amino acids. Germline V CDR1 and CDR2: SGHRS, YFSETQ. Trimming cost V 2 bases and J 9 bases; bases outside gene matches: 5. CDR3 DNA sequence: TGCGCCAGCAGCTTCTCGGGGGGTCTTGAGCAGTTCTTC. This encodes CASSFSGGLEQFF.

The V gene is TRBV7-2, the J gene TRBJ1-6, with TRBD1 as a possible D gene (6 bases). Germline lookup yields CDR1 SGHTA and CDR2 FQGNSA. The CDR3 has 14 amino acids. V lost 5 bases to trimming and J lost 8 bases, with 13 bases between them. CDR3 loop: CASSPQGVDSPLHF. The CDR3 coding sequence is TGTGCCAGCAGCCCACAGGGAGTCGATTCACCCCTCCACTTT. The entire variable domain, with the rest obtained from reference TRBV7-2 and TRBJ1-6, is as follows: GAGVSQSPSNKVTEKGKDVELRCDPISGHTALYWYRQSLGQGLEFLIYFQGNSAPDKSGLPSDRFSAERTGGSVSTLTIQRTQQEDSAVYLCASSPQGVDSPLHFGNGTRLTVT.

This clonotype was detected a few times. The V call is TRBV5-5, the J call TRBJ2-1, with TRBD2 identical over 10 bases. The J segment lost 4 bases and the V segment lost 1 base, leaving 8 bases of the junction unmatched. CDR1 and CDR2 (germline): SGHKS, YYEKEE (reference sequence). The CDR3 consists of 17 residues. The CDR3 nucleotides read TGTGCCAGCAGCTTGTCTCCTAGCGGGGGTGTTTACAATGAGCAGTTCTTC. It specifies CASSLSPSGGVYNEQFF.